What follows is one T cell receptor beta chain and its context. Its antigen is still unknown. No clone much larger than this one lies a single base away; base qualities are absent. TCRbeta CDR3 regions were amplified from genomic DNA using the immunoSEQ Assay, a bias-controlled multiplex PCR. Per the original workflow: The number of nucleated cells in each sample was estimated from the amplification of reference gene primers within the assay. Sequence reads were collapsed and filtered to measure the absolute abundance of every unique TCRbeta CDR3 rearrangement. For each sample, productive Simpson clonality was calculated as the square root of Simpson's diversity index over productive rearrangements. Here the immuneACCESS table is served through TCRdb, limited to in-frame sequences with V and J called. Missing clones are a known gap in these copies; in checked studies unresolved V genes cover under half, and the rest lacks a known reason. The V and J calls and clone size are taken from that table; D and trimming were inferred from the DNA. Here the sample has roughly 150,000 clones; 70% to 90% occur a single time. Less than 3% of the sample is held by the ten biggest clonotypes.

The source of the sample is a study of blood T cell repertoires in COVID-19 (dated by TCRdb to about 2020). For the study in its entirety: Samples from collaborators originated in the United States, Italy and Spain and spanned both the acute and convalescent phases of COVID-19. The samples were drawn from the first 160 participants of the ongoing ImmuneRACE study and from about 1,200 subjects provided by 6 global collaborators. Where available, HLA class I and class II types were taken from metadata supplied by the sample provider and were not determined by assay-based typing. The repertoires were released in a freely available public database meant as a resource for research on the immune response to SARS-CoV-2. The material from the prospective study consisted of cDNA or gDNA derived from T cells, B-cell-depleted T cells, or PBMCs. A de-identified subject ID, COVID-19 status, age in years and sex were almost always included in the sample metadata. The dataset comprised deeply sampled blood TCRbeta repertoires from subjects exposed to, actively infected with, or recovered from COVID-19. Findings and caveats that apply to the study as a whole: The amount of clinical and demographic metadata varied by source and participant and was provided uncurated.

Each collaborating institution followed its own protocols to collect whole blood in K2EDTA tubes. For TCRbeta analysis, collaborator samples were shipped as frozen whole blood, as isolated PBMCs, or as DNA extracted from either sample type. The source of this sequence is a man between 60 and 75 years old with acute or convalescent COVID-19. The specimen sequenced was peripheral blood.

The bases read TGCGCCAGCGCAGTATACTCTGGAAACACCATATATTTT. Translated, it reads CASAVYSGNTIYF. The rearranged segments are TRBV5-1 and TRBJ1-3, with the D gene call left open. The germline V gene sets CDR1 to SGHRS and CDR2 to YFSETQ. V loses 7 bases of germline sequence and J loses 0 bases, and the interval between the two ends is 8 bases. Its CDR3 holds 13 amino acids, cysteine through phenylalanine. The retained sequence is limited to the CDR3, 39 bases, with the frame set at the first base. This CDR3, with the reference TRBV5-1 and TRBJ1-3 proteins standing in past its ends, gives the full variable domain KAGVTQTPRYLIKTRGQQVTLSCSPISGHRSVSWYQQTPGQGLQFLFEYFSETQRNKGNFPGRFSGRQFSNSRSEMNVSTLELGDSALYLCASAVYSGNTIYFGEGSWLTVV.